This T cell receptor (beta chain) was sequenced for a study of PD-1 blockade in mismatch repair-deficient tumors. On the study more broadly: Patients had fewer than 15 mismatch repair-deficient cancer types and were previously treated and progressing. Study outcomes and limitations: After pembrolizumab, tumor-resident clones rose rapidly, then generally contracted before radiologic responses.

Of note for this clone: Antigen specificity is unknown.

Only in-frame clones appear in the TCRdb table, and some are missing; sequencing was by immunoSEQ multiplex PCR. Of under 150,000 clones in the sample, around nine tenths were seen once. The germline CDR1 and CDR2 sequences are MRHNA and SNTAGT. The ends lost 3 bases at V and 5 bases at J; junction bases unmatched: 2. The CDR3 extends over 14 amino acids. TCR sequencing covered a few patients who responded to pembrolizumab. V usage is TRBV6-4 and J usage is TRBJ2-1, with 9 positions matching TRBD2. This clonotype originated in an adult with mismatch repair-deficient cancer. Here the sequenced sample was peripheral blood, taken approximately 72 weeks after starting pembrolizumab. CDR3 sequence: CASSEAGGHNEQFF. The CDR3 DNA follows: TGTGCCAGCAGTGAAGCGGGAGGTCACAATGAGCAGTTCTTC.